The T cell receptor beta chain under discussion was sequenced for a study of T cells in Graves' hyperthyroidism and ophthalmopathy. PBMCs came from 10 ml fresh peripheral blood. Regions amplified from RNA transcripts were the TCR beta CDR3 regions. First-round RT-PCR of the TCR CDR3 relied on the HTBI primer set. TCRdb itself ran the multiplex PCR reads through MiXCR, one entry per CDR3 protein. The sample gives almost 250,000 distinct CDR3 sequences, about 24% of which show up once; about 40% is in the top ten. Germline V gene lookup returns CDR1 SGHVS and CDR2 FNYEAQ. This CDR3 is 20 amino acids long. V shed 4 bases and J shed 0 bases, with 27 bases lying between them.

This chain uses TRBV7-6 with TRBJ2-5; tentatively, D is TRBD1 or TRBD2 (6 bases each). This sequence originates from a woman aged 40 to 50 with Graves' ophthalmopathy. The sequenced sample was blood. The CDR3 bases are TGTGCCAGCAGCTGGGGGGCACGGACAGCGAGGGGGATAAACCAAGAGACCCAGTACTTC. It encodes CASSWGARTARGINQETQYF.